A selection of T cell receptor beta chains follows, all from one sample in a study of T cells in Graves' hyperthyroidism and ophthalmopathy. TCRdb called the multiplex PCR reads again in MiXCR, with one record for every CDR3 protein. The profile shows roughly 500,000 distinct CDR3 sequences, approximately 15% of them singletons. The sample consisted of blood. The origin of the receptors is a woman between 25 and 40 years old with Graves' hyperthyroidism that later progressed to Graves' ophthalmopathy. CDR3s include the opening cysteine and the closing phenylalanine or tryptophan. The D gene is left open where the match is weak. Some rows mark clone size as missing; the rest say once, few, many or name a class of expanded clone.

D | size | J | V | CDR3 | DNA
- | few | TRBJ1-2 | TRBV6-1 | CASKESSNYGYTF | TGTGCCAGCAAAGAGTCGTCTAACTATGGCTACACCTTC
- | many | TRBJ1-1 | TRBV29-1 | CSGWEGGTEAFF | TGCAGCGGCTGGGAGGGAGGCACTGAAGCTTTCTTT
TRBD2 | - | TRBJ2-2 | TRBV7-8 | CASSQNYLAETNTGELFF | TGTGCCAGCAGCCAGAACTATCTAGCGGAAACCAACACCGGGGAGCTGTTTTTT
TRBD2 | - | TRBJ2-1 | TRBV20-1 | CSAQASGRIYEQFF | TGCAGTGCGCAGGCTAGCGGGAGGATATATGAGCAGTTCTTC
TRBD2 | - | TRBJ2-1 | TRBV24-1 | CAISELAGVNEQFF | TGTGCCATCAGTGAACTAGCGGGAGTTAATGAGCAGTTCTTC
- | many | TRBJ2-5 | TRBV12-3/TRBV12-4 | CASRPTIEETQYF | TGTGCCAGCAGGCCCACTATTGAAGAGACCCAGTACTTC
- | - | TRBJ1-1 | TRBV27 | CASSYTGYMNTEAFF | TGTGCCAGCAGTTATACAGGATACATGAACACTGAAGCTTTCTTT
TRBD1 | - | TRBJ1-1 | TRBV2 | CASRVTGGHTEAFF | TGTGCCAGCAGGGTGACAGGGGGCCACACTGAAGCTTTCTTT
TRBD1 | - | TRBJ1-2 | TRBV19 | CASSSGTGGYGYTF | TGTGCCAGTAGCTCCGGTACAGGGGGCTATGGCTACACCTTC
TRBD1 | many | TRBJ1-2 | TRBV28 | CASSFGQGALYGYTF | TGTGCCAGCAGTTTTGGACAGGGGGCTCTCTATGGCTACACCTTC
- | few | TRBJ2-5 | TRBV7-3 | CASSRSRTDRYQYF | TGTGCCAGCAGCCGAAGCCGGACAGACCGCTATCAATACTTC
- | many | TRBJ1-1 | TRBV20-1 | CSAEAGGLAFF | TGCAGTGCAGAAGCAGGCGGGTTAGCTTTCTTT
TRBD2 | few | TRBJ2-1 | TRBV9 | CASSPQGGGLAGYNEQFF | TGTGCCAGCAGCCCCCAGGGGGGTGGACTAGCGGGCTACAATGAGCAGTTCTTC
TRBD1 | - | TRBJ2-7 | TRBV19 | CASSVHPGQASYEQYF | TGTGCCAGTAGTGTCCACCCGGGACAGGCCTCCTACGAGCAGTACTTC
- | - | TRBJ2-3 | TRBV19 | CASSTREGSTQYF | TGTGCCAGTAGTACCCGCGAGGGATCTACGCAGTATTTT
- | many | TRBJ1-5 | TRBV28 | CASRLRHQNQPQHF | TGTGCCAGCCGACTAAGACACCAAAATCAGCCCCAGCATTTT
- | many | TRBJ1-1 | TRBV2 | CASSEAGLNTEAFF | TGTGCCAGCAGTGAAGCGGGTCTCAACACTGAAGCTTTCTTT
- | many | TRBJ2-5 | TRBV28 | CASSSTKTYEGTQYF | TGTGCCAGCAGTTCAACCAAAACATACGAGGGGACCCAGTACTTC
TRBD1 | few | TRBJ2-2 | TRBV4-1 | CASSQGTGTGELFF | TGCGCCAGCAGCCAAGGGACAGGGACCGGGGAGCTGTTTTTT
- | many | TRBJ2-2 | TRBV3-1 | CASTPSTWGRYTGELFF | TGTGCCAGCACTCCAAGCACCTGGGGCCGATACACCGGGGAGCTGTTTTTT
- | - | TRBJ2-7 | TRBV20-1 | CSARDPSGSYEQYF | TGCAGTGCTAGAGACCCCAGCGGCTCCTACGAGCAGTACTTC
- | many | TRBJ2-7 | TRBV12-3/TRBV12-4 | CASSLYLKTLYEQYF | TGTGCCAGCAGTTTATACCTGAAAACACTATACGAGCAGTACTTC
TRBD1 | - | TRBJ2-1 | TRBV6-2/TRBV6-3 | CASRQGNYNEQLF | TGTGCCAGCAGACAGGGGAACTACAATGAGCAGCTCTTC
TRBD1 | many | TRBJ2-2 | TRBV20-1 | CSAGRQGTGELFF | TGCAGTGCTGGCAGACAGGGAACCGGGGAGCTGTTTTTT
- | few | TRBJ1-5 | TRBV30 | CAWSVSASLRQPQHF | TGTGCCTGGAGTGTTTCGGCCAGCCTAAGACAGCCCCAGCATTTT
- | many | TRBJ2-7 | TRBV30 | CAWSVAGGTMGQYF | TGTGCCTGGAGTGTAGCAGGCGGGACCATGGGGCAGTACTTC